Reported below is one T cell receptor (beta chain). Its antigen is not identified. The second PCR ran about 6 to 11 cycles with a sample-barcoded 5' primer and J-beta primers. Each cDNA molecule carried a tag from a template-switch adaptor that contained 12 random nucleotides. MiXCR, run by TCRdb on the 5' RACE reads, gives a single entry per CDR3 protein. This sample has over 1,500,000 distinct CDR3 sequences; roughly 49% occur once, and the top ten carry more than 2%. This specimen comes from a study of blood T cells in healthy people across ages. Notes on the study in general: Age brought a roughly linear fall in TCR beta diversity measured per million T cells. Naive CD4+ cell counts and diversity both ran higher in long-lived than in aged donors. From one million sequenced T cells, diversity estimates were lower bounds.

The sample comprised blood. This receptor was identified in a woman in her thirties or forties in good health.

CDR3 nucleotides: TGTGCCAGCAGCTTACCACCCGGGCGCAGGGATGTGTTAGGGACAGATACGCAGTATTTT. Translated: CASSLPPGRRDVLGTDTQYF. The chain has TRBV11-2 and TRBJ2-3, with D possibly being TRBD1 (5 bases). The germline CDR1 and CDR2 sequences are SGHAT and FQNNGV. V gave up 2 bases and J gave up 3 bases, with 27 bases separating them. This CDR3 is 20 amino acids long.